This T cell receptor (beta chain) was documented in a study of control samples from healthy donors and cancer patients. Clones were read by immunoSEQ multiplex PCR, and TCRdb kept only the in-frame ones, dropping some. The table records fewer than 200,000 clones, around 89% of them present only once. The CDR3 contains 14 residues. Germline V gene lookup returns CDR1 SGHAT and CDR2 FQNNGV. J lost 10 bases, V lost 5 bases, and 7 bases had no gene match. The rearrangement links TRBV11-2 to TRBJ2-7; 14 bases are shared with TRBD2. This TCR derives from a woman between 50 and 59 years old in good health. Sequencing used blood. CDR3 in amino acids: CASSTPGLAGDQYF. The DNA for the CDR3 is TGTGCCAGCAGCACACCGGGACTAGCGGGGGACCAGTACTTC.